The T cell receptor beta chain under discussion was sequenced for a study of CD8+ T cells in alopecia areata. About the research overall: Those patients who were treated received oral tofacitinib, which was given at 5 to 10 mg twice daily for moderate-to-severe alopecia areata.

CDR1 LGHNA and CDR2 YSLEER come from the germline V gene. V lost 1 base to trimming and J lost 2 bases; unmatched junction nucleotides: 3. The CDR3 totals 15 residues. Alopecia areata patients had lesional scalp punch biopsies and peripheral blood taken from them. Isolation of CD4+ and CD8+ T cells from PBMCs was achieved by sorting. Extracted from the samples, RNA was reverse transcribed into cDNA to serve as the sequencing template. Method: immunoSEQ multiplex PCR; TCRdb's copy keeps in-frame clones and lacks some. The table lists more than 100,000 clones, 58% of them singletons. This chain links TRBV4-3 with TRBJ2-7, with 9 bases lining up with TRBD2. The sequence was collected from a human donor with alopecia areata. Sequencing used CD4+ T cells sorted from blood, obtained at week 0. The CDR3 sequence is CASSQGAGGPYEQYF. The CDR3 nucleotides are TGCGCCAGCAGCCAAGGAGCGGGAGGCCCCTACGAGCAGTACTTC.